This TCR beta chain was identified in a study of T cells after posttransplantation cyclophosphamide (dated by TCRdb to between 2015 and 2016). Background for the entire study: T cell repertoire reconstitution was tracked by TRB sequencing after myeloablative bone marrow transplantation in which posttransplantation cyclophosphamide was used as GVHD prophylaxis. Antigen receptor sequencing was done on samples from roughly 35 PTCy-treated patients and from around 15 related bone marrow donors of those patients. Blood from all 30 or so PTCy patients who had 1-year posttransplant specimens underwent TRB sequencing. In 3 patients, up to 3 additional blood samples taken between 2 and 5.2 years after transplant also underwent TRB sequencing, as did pretransplant blood from a handful of patients. Because TRA and TRB clonality were tightly correlated in 9 samples, subsequent TCR analyses were focused on TRB only. Public TRB sequences were searched against a database of over 3,500 sequences associated with responses to pathogens, tumor antigens, self-antigens and alloantigens.

The full study reports these points: The TRB repertoires of T cells infiltrating skin or GI tract showed only limited overlap with the TRB repertoires of T cells in blood. At 1-2 months, donor-recipient similarity was low but rose over the first year, and the later blood repertoires were often dominated by donor CD8+ memory clones. Across the 35 to 45 patients, TRB clonality was highly associated with recipient CMV seropositivity and CMV reactivation, and diversity with PTCy was similar to that in the CNI/methotrexate controls.

Concerning this clone itself: This receptor's antigen is unknown. No base quality information exists; no much larger clone differs at one position.

TRB sequencing used genomic DNA with the immunoSEQ assay at survey resolution or the hsTCRB kit. In the paper's pipeline: The immunoSEQ software was used for initial read processing, and the LymphoSeq R package was used for repertoire analyses. For each TRB dataset, clonality was calculated as 1 minus normalized Shannon entropy, and the Gini coefficient was computed as well. Phenotypes of unsorted samples were inferred by mapping TRB sequences from sorted subsets of the recipient or donor onto the same recipient's unsorted samples. TCRdb re-hosts the immuneACCESS table, in-frame sequences only. Its copies lack some clones; in the studies checked, an unresolved V gene accounts for under half of them, and the cause for the rest is not known. The V and J calls and clone size were taken over from that table, and D and trimming were inferred from the DNA. This sample is represented by 15,000 to 20,000 clones; roughly 85% of them were singletons. The top ten constitute about 26% of the sample.

The control group consisted of 11 patients who received myeloablative marrow transplants with methotrexate plus a calcineurin inhibitor and who were sampled 1 year after transplant. Mononuclear cells from peripheral blood and bone marrow were separated by Ficoll-Hypaque density centrifugation and then cryopreserved. The germline V gene (reference sequence) provides CDR1 LNHDA and CDR2 SQIVND. Measured from the cysteine to the phenylalanine, the CDR3 is 15 residues long. The retained sequence is limited to the CDR3, 45 bases, with the frame set at the first base. This sample comprised PBMCs, obtained after allogeneic stem cell transplant with calcineurin inhibitor and methotrexate. Here the chain combines TRBV19 and TRBJ2-5; the central 9 bases match TRBD2. The J call may be incorrect, as the DNA end agrees better with TRBJ2-7. The clonotype comes from a female patient under 30 who received an allogeneic stem cell transplant from an unrelated donor, was CMV-positive, and had acute and chronic GVHD. After a transplant, the graft donor may have provided part of the T cells. The nucleotide sequence is TGTGCCAGTAGTGCGAGCGGGAGGCAATCCTACGAGCAGTACTTC. This sequence encodes CASSASGRQSYEQYF.